This T cell receptor (beta chain) was sequenced in a study of identical twins. Study-wide results and caveats: Some out-of-frame alpha sequences were shared by twins, and these showed excess low generation probability.

TCRdb re-called the 5' RACE reads with MiXCR, one entry per CDR3 protein. This sample yields 700,000 or so distinct CDR3 sequences, of which 8.6% are seen a single time; 0.75% to 1% belongs to the top ten. This clonotype has a handful of counts. What it recognizes is unknown. V dropped 2 bases and J dropped 10 bases, with 12 bases sitting between them. The germline V gene encodes CDR1 ENHRY and CDR2 SYGVKD. This CDR3 spans 13 amino acids. These data were also reused for a study on yellow fever vaccine responses in identical twins.

Sequencing used PBMCs. This receptor was taken from a woman between 18 and 30 years old in good health. This rearrangement joins TRBV10-3 to TRBJ2-1; D is undetermined. CDR3 amino acids: CAISEPVVKEQFF. CDR3 DNA: TGTGCCATCAGTGAGCCTGTAGTAAAAGAGCAGTTCTTC.